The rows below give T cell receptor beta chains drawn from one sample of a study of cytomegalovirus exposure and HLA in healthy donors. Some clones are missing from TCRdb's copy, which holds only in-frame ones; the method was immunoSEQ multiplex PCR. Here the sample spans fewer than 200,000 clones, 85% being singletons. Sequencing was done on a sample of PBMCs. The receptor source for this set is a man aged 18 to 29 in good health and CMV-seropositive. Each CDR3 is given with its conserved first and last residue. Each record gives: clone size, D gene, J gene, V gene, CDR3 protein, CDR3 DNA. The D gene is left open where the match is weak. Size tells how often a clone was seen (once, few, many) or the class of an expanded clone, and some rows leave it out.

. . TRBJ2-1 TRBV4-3 CASSSRDLYNEQFF TGCGCCAGCAGCTCCCGGGACTTGTACAATGAGCAGTTCTTC
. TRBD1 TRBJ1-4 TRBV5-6 CASSNDREKLFF TGTGCCAGCAGCAACGACAGGGAGAAACTGTTTTTT
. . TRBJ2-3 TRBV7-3 CASSLSGTPSTDTQYF TGTGCCAGCAGCTTATCTGGGACACCTTCCACAGATACGCAGTATTTT
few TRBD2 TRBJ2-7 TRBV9 CASSKAGGGGEQYF TGTGCCAGCAGCAAAGCGGGGGGCGGTGGCGAGCAGTACTTC
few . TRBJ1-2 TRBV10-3 CAISNAGGYTF TGTGCCATCAGTAACGCAGGTGGCTACACCTTC
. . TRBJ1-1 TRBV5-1 CASSPAPGTEAFF TGCGCCAGCAGTCCGGCCCCGGGCACTGAAGCTTTCTTT
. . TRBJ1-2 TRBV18 CASSPAEILYGYTF TGTGCCAGCTCACCCGCTGAGATACTCTATGGCTACACCTTC
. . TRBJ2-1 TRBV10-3 CAISVGQGYNEQFF TGTGCCATCAGTGTGGGTCAGGGTTACAATGAGCAGTTCTTC
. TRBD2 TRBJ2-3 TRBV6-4 CASSERGDTDTQYF TGTGCCAGCAGTGAGCGGGGGGACACAGATACGCAGTATTTT
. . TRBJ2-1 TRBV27 CASRTGSSYNEQFF TGTGCCAGCAGAACAGGGAGCTCCTACAATGAGCAGTTCTTC
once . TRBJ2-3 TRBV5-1 CASSWATGTDTQYF TGCGCCAGCAGCTGGGCTACAGGCACAGATACGCAGTATTTT
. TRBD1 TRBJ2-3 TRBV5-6 CASSEGQGSDTQYF TGTGCCAGCAGCGAAGGACAGGGATCTGATACGCAGTATTTT
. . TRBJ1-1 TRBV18 CASSPPQGWGTEAFF TGTGCCAGCTCACCACCGCAGGGTTGGGGCACTGAAGCTTTCTTT
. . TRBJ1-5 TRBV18 CASSPNQGNQPQHF TGTGCCAGCTCACCAAACCAGGGCAATCAGCCCCAGCATTTT
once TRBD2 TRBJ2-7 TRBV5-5 CASSLATSGGNPYYEQYF TGTGCCAGCAGCTTGGCGACTAGCGGGGGGAACCCATACTACGAGCAGTACTTC
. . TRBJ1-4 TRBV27 CASSYGGRTNEKLFF TGTGCCAGCAGTTACGGGGGGCGGACTAATGAAAAACTGTTTTTT
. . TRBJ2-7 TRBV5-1 CASSLGAPSYEQYF TGCGCCAGCAGCTTGGGGGCCCCGAGCTACGAGCAGTACTTC
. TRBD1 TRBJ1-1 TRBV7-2 CASSKPGQGVFFTEAFF TGTGCCAGCAGCAAACCGGGACAGGGGGTGTTCTTCACTGAAGCTTTCTTT
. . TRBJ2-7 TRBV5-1 CASSMGTTVEQYF TGCGCCAGCAGCATGGGGACAACGGTGGAGCAGTACTTC
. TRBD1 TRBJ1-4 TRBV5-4 CASSLRDRDNEKLFF TGTGCCAGCAGCTTAAGGGACAGAGATAATGAAAAACTGTTTTTT
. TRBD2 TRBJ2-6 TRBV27 CASSLLAGRPSPGANGLTF TGTGCCAGCAGTTTATTAGCGGGGCGCCCCTCCCCTGGGGCCAACGGCCTGACTTTC
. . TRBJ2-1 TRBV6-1 CASRDGGASYNEQFF TGTGCCAGCAGGGACGGCGGGGCCTCCTACAATGAGCAGTTCTTC
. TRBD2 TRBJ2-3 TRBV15 CATSREASGVDTQYF TGTGCCACCAGCAGAGAGGCTAGCGGAGTAGATACGCAGTATTTT
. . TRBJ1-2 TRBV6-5 CASGSRTVYGYTF TGTGCCAGCGGCTCCCGGACAGTTTATGGCTACACCTTC